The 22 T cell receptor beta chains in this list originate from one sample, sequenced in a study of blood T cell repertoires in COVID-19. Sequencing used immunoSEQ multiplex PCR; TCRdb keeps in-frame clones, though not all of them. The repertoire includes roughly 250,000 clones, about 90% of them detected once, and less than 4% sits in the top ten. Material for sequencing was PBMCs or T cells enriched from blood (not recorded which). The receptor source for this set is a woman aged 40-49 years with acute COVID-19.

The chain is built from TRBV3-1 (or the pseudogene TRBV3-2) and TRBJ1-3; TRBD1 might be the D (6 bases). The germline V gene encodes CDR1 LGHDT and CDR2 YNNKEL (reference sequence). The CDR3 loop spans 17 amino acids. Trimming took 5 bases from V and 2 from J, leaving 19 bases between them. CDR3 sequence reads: CASSSQQGVGTGNTIYF. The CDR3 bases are TGTGCCAGCAGCTCCCAACAGGGAGTCGGGACTGGAAACACCATATATTTT.

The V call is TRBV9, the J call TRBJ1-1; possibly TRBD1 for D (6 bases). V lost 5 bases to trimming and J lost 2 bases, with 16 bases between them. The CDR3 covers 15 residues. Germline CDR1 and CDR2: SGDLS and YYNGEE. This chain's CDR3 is CASSHGRQANTEAFF. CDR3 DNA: TGTGCCAGCAGTCATGGTCGACAGGCCAACACTGAAGCTTTCTTT.

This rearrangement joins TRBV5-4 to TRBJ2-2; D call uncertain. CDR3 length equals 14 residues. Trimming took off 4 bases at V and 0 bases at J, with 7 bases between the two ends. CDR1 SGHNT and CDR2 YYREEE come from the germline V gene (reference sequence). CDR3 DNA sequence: TGTGCCAGCAGCCTTTACACGAACACCGGGGAGCTGTTTTTT. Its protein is CASSLYTNTGELFF.

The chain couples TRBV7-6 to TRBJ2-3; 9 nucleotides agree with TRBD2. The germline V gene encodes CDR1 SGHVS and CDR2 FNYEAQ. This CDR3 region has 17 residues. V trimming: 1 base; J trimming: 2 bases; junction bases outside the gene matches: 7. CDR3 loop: CASSLERLAGITDTQYF. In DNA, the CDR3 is TGTGCCAGCAGCTTAGAGAGGCTAGCGGGGATCACAGATACGCAGTATTTT.

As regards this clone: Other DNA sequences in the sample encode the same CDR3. The CDR3 protein is CSVTTGGGTEAFF. CDR3 sequence (DNA): TGCAGCGTTACCACAGGGGGAGGTACTGAAGCTTTCTTT. This sequence joins TRBV29-1 and TRBJ1-1, with TRBD1 matching over 8 bases. Germline CDR1 is SQVTM and CDR2 is ANQGSEA. The V gene end was trimmed by 5 bases and the J gene end by 5 bases; junction bases not matched to a gene: 7. The CDR3 is 13 residues long.

The CDR3 reads CASSQDWNRGLNGYTF. Here the CDR3 DNA reads TGTGCCAGCAGCCAAGATTGGAACAGGGGGCTCAATGGCTACACCTTC. J is TRBJ1-2 and V is TRBV3-1 (or the pseudogene TRBV3-2); 9 bases map to TRBD1. The germline V gene encodes CDR1 LGHDT and CDR2 YNNKEL (reference sequence). This CDR3 contains 16 residues. V shed 0 bases, J shed 6 bases, and the junction held 8 bases outside the gene matches.

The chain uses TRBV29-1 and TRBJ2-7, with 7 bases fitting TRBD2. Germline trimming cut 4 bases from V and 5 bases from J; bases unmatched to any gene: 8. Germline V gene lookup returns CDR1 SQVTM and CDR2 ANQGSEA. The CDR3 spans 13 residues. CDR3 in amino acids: CSVGGEGSHEQYF. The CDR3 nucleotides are TGCAGCGTTGGGGGGGAGGGTTCGCACGAGCAGTACTTC.

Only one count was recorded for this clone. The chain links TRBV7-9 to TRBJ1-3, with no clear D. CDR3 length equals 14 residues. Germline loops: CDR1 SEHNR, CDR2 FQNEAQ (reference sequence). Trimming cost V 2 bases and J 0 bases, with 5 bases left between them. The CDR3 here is CASSLLVSGNTIYF. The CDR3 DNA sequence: TGTGCCAGCAGCTTATTAGTCTCTGGAAACACCATATATTTT.

CDR3 coding DNA: TGCGCCAGCAGCCAAGATCTCCGCGGGAGGGCCTCGGATGAGCAGTTCTTC. Its protein is CASSQDLRGRASDEQFF. This sequence joins TRBV4-1 and TRBJ2-1; TRBD2 matches 9 bases. Germline V gene sequence: CDR1 MGHRA, CDR2 YSYEKL. V lost 0 bases to trimming and J lost 8 bases; unmatched junction nucleotides: 11. The CDR3 sequence is 17 residues long.

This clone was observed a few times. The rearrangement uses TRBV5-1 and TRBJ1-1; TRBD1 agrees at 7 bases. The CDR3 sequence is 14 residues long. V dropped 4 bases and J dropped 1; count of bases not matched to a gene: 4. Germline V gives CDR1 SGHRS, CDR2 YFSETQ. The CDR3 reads CASSPNRGNTEAFF. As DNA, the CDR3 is TGCGCCAGCAGCCCAAACAGGGGGAACACTGAAGCTTTCTTT.

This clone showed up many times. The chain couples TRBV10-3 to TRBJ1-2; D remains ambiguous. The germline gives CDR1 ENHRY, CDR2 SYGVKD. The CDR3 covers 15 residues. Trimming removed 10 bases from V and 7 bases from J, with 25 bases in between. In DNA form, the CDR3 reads TGTGCCACCAGCGAGTCGAGGGAGGGTGGAGTTGGCTACACCTTC. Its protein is CATSESREGGVGYTF.

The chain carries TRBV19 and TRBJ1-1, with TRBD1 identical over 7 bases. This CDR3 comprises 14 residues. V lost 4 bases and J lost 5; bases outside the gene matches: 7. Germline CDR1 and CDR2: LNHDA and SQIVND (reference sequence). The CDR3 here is CASSNDRDGTEAFF. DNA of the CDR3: TGTGCCAGTAGTAACGACAGGGACGGGACTGAAGCTTTCTTT.

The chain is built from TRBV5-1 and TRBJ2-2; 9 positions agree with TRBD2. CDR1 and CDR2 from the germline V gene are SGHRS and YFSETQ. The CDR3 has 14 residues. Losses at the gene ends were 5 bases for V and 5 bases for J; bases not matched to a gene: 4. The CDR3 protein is CASRSAGGTGELFF. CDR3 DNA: TGCGCCAGCAGGTCAGCGGGAGGTACCGGGGAGCTGTTTTTT.

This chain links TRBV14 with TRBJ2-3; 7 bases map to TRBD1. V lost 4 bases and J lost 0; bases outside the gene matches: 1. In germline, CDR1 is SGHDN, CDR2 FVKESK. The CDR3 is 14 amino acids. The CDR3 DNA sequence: TGTGCCAGCAGCCTGGGACAGAGCACAGATACGCAGTATTTT. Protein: CASSLGQSTDTQYF.

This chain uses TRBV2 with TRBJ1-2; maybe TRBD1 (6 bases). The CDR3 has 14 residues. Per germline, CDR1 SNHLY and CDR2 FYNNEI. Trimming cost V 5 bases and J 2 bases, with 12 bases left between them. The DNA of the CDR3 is TGTGCCAGCAGTACAGGGATTCTGAACTATGGCTACACCTTC. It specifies CASSTGILNYGYTF. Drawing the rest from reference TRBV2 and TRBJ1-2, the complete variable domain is EPEVTQTPSHQVTQMGQEVILRCVPISNHLYFYWYRQILGQKVEFLVSFYNNEISEKSEIFDDQFSVERPDGSNFTLKIRSTKLEDSAMYFCASSTGILNYGYTFGSGTRLTVV.

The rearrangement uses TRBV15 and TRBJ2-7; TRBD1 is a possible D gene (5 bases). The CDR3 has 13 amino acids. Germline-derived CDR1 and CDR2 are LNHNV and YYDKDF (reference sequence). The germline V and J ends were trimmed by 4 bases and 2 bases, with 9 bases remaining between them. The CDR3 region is CATSKDTTYEQYF. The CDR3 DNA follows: TGTGCCACCAGCAAGGACACCACCTACGAGCAGTACTTC. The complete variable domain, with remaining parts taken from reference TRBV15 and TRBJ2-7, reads DAMVIQNPRYQVTQFGKPVTLSCSQTLNHNVMYWYQQKSSQAPKLLFHYYDKDFNNEADTPDNFQSRRPNTSFCFLDIRSPGLGDTAMYLCATSKDTTYEQYFGPGTRLTVT.

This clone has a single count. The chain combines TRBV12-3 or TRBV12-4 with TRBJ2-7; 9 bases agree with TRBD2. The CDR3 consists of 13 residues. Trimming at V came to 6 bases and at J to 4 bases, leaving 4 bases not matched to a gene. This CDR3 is CASSWREGYEQYF. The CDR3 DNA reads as TGTGCCAGCAGCTGGCGGGAGGGGTACGAGCAGTACTTC.

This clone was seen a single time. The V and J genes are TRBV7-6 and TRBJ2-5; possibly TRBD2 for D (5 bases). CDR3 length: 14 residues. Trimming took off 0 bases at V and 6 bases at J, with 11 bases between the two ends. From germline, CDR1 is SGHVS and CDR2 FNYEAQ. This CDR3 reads CASSLAGAGKTQYF. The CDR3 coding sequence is TGTGCCAGCAGCTTAGCGGGAGCCGGGAAGACCCAGTACTTC.

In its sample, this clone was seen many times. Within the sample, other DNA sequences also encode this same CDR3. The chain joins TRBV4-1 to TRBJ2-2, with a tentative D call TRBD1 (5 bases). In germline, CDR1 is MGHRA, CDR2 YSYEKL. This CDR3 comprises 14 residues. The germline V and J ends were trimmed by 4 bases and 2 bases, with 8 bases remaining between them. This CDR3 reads CASSPGQNTGELFF. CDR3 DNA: TGCGCCAGCAGCCCTGGACAAAACACCGGGGAGCTGTTTTTT.

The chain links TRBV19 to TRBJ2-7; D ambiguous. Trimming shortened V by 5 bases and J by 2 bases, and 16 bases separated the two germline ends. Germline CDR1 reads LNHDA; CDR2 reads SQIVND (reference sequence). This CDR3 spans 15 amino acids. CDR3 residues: CASSAFPGLAYEQYF. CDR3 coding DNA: TGTGCCAGTAGTGCGTTTCCCGGGTTAGCCTACGAGCAGTACTTC.

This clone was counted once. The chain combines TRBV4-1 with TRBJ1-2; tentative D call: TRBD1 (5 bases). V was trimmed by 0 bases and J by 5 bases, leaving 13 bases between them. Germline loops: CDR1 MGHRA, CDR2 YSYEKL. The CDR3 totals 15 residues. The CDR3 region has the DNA TGCGCCAGCAGCCAAGAGTCCGACAGACGGTATGGCTACACCTTC. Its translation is CASSQESDRRYGYTF.

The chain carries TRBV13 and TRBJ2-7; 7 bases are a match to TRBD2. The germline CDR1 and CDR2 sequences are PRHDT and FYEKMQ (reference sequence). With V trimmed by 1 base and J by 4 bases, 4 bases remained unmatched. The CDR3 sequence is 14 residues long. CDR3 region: CASSLESSGYEQYF. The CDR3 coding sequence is TGTGCCAGCAGCTTAGAGTCTAGCGGTTACGAGCAGTACTTC.